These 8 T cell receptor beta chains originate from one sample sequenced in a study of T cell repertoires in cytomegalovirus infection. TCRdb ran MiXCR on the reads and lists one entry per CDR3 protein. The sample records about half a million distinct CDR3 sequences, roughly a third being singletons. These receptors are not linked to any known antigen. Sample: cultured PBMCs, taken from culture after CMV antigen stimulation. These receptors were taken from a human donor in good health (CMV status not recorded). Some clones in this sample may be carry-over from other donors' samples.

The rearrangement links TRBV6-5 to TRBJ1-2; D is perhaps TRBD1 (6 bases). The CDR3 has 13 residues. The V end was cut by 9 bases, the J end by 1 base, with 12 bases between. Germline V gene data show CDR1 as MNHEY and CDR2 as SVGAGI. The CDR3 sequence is CASRQDNNYGYTF. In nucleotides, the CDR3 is TGTGCCAGTCGACAGGATAATAACTATGGCTACACCTTC.

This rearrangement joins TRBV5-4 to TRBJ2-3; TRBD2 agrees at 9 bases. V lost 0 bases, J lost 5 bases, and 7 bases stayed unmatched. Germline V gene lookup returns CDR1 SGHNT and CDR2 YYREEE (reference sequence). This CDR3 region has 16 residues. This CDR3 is CASSLALAGAGDTQYF. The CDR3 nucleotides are TGTGCCAGCAGCTTGGCTTTAGCGGGAGCGGGAGATACGCAGTATTTT.

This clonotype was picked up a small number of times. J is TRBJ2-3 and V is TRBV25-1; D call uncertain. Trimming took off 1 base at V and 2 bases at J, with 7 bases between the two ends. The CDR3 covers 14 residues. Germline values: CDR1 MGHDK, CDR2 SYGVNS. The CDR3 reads CASSEFTVTDTQYF. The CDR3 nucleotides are TGTGCCAGCAGTGAATTCACAGTCACAGATACGCAGTATTTT.

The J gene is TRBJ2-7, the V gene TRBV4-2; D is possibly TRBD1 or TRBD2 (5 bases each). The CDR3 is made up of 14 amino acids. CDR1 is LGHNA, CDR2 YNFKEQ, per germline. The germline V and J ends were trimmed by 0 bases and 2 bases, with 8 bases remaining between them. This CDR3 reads CASSQEPGPYEQYF. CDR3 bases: TGTGCCAGCAGCCAAGAGCCGGGGCCCTACGAGCAGTACTTC.

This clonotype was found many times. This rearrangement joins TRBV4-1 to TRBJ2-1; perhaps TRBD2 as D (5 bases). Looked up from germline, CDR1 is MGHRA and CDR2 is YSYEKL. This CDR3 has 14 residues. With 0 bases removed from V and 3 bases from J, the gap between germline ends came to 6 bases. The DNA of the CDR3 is TGCGCCAGCAGCCAAGAGGACTTCTACAATGAGCAGTTCTTC. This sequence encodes CASSQEDFYNEQFF.

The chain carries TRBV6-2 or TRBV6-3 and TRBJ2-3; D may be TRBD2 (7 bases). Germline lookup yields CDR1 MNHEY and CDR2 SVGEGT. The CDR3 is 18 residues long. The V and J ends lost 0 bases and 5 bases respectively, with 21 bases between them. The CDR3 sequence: CASSYSTRRGGWEDTQYF. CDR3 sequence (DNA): TGTGCCAGCAGTTACTCGACGAGACGCGGGGGCTGGGAAGATACGCAGTATTTT.

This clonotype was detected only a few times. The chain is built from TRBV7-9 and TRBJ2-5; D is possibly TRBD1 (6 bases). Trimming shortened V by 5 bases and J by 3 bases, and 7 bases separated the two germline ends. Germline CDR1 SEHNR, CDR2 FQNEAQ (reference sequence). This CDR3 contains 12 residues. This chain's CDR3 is CASSRTEETQYF. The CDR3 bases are TGTGCCAGCAGCAGGACAGAAGAGACCCAGTACTTC. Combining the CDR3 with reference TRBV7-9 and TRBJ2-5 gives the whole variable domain DTGVSQNPRHKITKRGQNVTFRCDPISEHNRLYWYRQTLGQGPEFLTYFQNEAQLEKSRLLSDRFSAERPKGSFSTLEIQRTEQGDSAMYLCASSRTEETQYFGPGTRLLVL.

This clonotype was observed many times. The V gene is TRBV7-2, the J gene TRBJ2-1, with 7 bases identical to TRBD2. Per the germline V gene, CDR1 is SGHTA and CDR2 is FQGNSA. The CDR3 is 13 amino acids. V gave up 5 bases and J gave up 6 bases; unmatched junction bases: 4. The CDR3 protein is CASSISGANEQFF. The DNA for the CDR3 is TGTGCCAGCAGCATAAGCGGGGCCAATGAGCAGTTCTTC.